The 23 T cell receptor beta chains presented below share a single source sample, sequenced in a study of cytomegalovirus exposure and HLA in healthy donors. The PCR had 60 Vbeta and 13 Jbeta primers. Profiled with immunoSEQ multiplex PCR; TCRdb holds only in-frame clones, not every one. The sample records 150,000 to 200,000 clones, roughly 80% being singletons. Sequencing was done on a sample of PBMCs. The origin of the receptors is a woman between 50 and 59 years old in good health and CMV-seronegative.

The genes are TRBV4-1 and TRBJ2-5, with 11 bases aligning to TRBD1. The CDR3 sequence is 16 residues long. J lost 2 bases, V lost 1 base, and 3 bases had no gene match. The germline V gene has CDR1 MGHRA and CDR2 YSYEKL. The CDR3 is CASSQGDRGSQETQYF. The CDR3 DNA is TGCGCCAGCAGCCAAGGGGACAGGGGGTCTCAAGAGACCCAGTACTTC.

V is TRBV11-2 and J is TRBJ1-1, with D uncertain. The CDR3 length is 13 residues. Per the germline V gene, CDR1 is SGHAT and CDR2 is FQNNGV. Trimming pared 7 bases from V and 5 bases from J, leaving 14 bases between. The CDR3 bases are TGTGCCAGCACCCATGTTTACGGTACTGAAGCTTTCTTT. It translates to CASTHVYGTEAFF.

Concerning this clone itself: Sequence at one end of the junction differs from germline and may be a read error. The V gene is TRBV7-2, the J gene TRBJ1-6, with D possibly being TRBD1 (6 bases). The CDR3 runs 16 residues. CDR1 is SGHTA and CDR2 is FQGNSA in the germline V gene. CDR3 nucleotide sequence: TGTGCCAGCAGCTTACAGGGGAGCTCCCATAATTCACCCCTCCACTTT. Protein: CASSLQGSSHNSPLHF.

Written as DNA, the CDR3 is TGTGCCAGCAGCGCCTACAGTCTCTCCTATAATTCACCCCTCCACTTT. This translates into CASSAYSLSYNSPLHF. This chain links TRBV7-8 with TRBJ1-6; D ambiguous. Per germline, CDR1 SGHVS and CDR2 FQNEAQ. V was cut by 5 bases and J by 0 bases, with 11 bases left in between. CDR3 length: 16 amino acids. The full variable domain, completed using reference TRBV7-8 and TRBJ1-6, is GAGVSQSPRYKVAKRGQDVALRCDPISGHVSLFWYQQALGQGPEFLTYFQNEAQLDKSGLPSDRFFAERPEGSVSTLKIQRTQQEDSAVYLCASSAYSLSYNSPLHFGNGTRLTVT.

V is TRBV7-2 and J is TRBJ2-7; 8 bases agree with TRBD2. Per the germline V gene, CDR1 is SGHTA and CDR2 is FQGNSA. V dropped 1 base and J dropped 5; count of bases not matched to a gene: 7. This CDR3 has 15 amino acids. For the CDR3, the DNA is TGTGCCAGCAGCTTAGGGCACGGGAGGGTCCACGAGCAGTACTTC. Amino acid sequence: CASSLGHGRVHEQYF.

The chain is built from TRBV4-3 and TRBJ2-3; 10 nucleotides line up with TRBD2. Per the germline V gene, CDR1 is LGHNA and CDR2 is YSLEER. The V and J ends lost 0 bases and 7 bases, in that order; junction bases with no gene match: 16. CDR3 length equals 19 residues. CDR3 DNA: TGCGCCAGCAGCCAAGATCTGGTAGGAGCGGGGGGGAAGGTATATACGCAGTATTTT. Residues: CASSQDLVGAGGKVYTQYF.

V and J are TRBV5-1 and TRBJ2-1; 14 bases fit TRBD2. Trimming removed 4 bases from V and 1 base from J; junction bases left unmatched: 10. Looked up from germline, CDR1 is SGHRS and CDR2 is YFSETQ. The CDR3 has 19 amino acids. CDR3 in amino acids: CASSLTSGGAGLSYNEQFF. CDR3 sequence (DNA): TGCGCCAGCAGCCTGACTAGCGGGGGGGCGGGGTTGTCCTACAATGAGCAGTTCTTC.

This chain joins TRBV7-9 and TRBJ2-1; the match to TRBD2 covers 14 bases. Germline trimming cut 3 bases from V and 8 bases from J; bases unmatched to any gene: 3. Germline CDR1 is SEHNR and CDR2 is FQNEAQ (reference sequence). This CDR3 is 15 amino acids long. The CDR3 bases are TGTGCCAGCAGCTTTGCGGGACTAGCGGGAGATGAGCAGTTCTTC. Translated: CASSFAGLAGDEQFF.

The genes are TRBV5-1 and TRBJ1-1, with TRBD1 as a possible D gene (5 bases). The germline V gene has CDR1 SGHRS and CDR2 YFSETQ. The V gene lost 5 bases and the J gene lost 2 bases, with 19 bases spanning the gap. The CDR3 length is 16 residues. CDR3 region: CASRRTPGSRNTEAFF. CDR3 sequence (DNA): TGCGCCAGCAGACGGACACCAGGGTCCCGAAACACTGAAGCTTTCTTT.

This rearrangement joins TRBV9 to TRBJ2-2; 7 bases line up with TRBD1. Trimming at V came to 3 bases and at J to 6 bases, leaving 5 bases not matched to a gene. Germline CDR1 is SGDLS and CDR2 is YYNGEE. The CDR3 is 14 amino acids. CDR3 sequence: CASSAQGKAGELFF. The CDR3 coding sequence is TGTGCCAGCAGCGCACAGGGGAAGGCCGGGGAGCTGTTTTTT.

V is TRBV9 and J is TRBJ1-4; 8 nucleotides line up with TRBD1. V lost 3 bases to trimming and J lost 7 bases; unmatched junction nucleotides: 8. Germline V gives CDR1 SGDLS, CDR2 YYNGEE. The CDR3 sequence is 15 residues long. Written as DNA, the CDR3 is TGTGCCAGCAGCGAGGGCGGGACAGGAAGTGAAAAACTGTTTTTT. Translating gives CASSEGGTGSEKLFF.

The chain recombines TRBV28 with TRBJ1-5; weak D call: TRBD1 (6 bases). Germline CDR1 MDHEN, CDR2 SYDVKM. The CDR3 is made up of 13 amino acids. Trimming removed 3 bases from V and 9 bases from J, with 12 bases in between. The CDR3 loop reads CASSFGGQGPQHF. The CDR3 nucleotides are TGTGCCAGCAGTTTCGGGGGGCAAGGGCCCCAGCATTTT.

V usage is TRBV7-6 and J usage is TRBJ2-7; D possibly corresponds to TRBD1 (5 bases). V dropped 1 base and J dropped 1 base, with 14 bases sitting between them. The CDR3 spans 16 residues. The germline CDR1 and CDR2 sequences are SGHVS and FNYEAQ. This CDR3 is CASSLVLSRQSYEQYF. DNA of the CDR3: TGTGCCAGCAGCTTAGTCTTGTCAAGACAGTCCTACGAGCAGTACTTC. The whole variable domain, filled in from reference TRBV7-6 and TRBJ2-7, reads GAGVSQSPRYKVTKRGQDVALRCDPISGHVSLYWYRQALGQGPEFLTYFNYEAQQDKSGLPNDRFSAERPEGSISTLTIQRTEQRDSAMYRCASSLVLSRQSYEQYFGPGTRLTVT.

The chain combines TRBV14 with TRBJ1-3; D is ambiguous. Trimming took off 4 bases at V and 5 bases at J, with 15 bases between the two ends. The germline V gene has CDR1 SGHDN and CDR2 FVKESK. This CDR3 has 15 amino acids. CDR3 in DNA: TGTGCCAGCAGCCCAACTGAGGAACATCGAAACACCATATATTTT. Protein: CASSPTEEHRNTIYF.

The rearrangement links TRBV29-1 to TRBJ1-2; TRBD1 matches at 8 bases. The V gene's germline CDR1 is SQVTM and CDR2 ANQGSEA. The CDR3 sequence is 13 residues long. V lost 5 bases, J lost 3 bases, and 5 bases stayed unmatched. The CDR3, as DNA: TGCAGCGTTTCCGGACAGGGTGACTATGGCTACACCTTC. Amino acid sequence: CSVSGQGDYGYTF.

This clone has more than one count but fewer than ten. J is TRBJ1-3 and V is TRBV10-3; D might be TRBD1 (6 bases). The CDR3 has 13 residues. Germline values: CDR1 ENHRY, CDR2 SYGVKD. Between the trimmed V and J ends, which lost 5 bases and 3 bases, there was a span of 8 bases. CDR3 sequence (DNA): TGTGCCATCAGTTACAGGGTTGGAAACACCATATATTTT. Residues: CAISYRVGNTIYF.

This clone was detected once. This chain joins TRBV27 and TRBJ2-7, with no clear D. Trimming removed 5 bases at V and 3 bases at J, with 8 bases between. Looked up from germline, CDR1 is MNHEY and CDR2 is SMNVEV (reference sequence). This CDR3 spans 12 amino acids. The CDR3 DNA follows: TGTGCCAGCAGTCCGACGGGCTACGAGCAGTACTTC. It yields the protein CASSPTGYEQYF.

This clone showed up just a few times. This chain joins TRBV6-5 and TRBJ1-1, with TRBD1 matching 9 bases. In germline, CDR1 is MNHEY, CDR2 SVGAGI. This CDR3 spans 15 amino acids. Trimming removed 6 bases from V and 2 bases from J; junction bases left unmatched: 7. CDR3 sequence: CASRPYRGPNTEAFF. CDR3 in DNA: TGTGCCAGCAGACCATACAGGGGGCCAAACACTGAAGCTTTCTTT.

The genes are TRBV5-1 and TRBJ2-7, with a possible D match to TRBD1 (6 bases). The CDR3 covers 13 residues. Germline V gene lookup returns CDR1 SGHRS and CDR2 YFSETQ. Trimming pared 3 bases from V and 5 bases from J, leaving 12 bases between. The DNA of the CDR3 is TGCGCCAGCAGCTCCCAGGGGTTCGACGAGCAGTACTTC. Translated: CASSSQGFDEQYF. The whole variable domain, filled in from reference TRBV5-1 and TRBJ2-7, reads KAGVTQTPRYLIKTRGQQVTLSCSPISGHRSVSWYQQTPGQGLQFLFEYFSETQRNKGNFPGRFSGRQFSNSRSEMNVSTLELGDSALYLCASSSQGFDEQYFGPGTRLTVT.

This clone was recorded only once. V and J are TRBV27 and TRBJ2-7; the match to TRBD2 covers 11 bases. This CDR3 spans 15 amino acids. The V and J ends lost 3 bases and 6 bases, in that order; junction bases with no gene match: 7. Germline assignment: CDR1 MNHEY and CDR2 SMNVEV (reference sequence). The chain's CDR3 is CASSFGRLAGGEQYF. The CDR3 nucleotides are TGTGCCAGCAGTTTTGGGCGGCTAGCGGGGGGCGAGCAGTACTTC.

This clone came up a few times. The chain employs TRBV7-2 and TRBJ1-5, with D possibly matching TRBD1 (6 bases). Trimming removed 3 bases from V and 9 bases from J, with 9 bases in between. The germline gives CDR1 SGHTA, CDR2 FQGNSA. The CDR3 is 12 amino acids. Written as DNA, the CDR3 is TGTGCCAGCAGCTTGAGGGGGGGGCCCCAGCATTTT. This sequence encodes CASSLRGGPQHF.

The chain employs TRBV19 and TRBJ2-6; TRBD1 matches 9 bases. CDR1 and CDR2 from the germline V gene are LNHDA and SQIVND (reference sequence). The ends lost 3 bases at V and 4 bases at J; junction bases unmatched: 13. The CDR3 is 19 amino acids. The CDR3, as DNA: TGTGCCAGTAGTATCGGCCCTAGGACAGGGGCTTCAGGGGCCAACGTCCTGACTTTC. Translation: CASSIGPRTGASGANVLTF.

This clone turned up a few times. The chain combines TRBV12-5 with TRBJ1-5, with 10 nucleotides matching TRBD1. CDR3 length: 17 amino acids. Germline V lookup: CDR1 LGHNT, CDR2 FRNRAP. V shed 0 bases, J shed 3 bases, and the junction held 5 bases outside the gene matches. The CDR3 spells CASGLVLTGGDNQPQHF. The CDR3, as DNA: TGTGCTAGTGGTTTGGTATTGACAGGGGGCGACAATCAGCCCCAGCATTTT.